The 5 T cell receptor beta chains given below trace back to one sample, sequenced in a study of shared clonotypes between healthy human individuals (dated by TCRdb to the early 2020s). The method was the immunoSEQ multiplex PCR assay. TCRdb obtained this table from immuneACCESS and retained in-frame rearrangements with V and J assigned. These tables miss some clones; where compared with another copy, unresolved V genes account for less than half of the shortfall, and the remainder is unexplained. A total of 1,400,000 or so clones appear in this sample, approximately 98.5% of them only once. Roughly 0.36% of the sample is held by the ten biggest clonotypes. The sequenced sample was naive CD4+ T cells sorted from blood. Reading the label with the study, this specimen's cell subset or site is: CD45RA+ positively selected. The source of these receptors is a man aged 30 to 45 in good health.

V gene TRBV30 combines with J gene TRBJ2-5; D is possibly TRBD1 or TRBD2 (7 bases each). This CDR3 region has 13 residues. CDR1 and CDR2 (germline): GTSNPN, SVGIG (reference sequence). V lost 5 bases to trimming and J lost 5 bases, with 15 bases between them. In DNA, the CDR3 is TGTGCCTGGGGCGGACTAGGGGGCGAGACCCAGTACTTC. Protein: CAWGGLGGETQYF.

The sample holds one count of this clone. The genes are TRBV5-4 and TRBJ2-1, with TRBD2 identical over 9 bases. The junction had 5 bases not matched to a gene; V was cut back by 1 base and J by 6 bases. This CDR3 has 15 amino acids. Germline lookup yields CDR1 SGHNT and CDR2 YYREEE (reference sequence). This chain's CDR3 is CASSLSGRPINEQFF. As DNA, the CDR3 is TGTGCCAGCAGCTTGAGCGGGAGGCCCATCAATGAGCAGTTCTTC.

The chain employs TRBV7-9 and TRBJ1-5, with a weak D call TRBD1 (5 bases). Germline CDR1 SEHNR, CDR2 FQNEAQ (reference sequence). The length of the CDR3 is 15 residues. V lost 5 bases to trimming and J lost 5 bases, with 16 bases between them. Here the CDR3 reads CASSPLGRDHQPQHF. CDR3 coding DNA: TGTGCCAGCAGCCCGCTGGGCAGGGATCATCAGCCCCAGCATTTT. The full variable domain, its missing parts supplied by reference TRBV7-9 and TRBJ1-5, is DTGVSQNPRHKITKRGQNVTFRCDPISEHNRLYWYRQTLGQGPEFLTYFQNEAQLEKSRLLSDRFSAERPKGSFSTLEIQRTEQGDSAMYLCASSPLGRDHQPQHFGDGTRLSIL.

Comments on this clone: Distinct nucleotide sequences in the sample also encode this CDR3. The chain employs TRBV5-1 and TRBJ2-1, with 12 bases identical to TRBD2. CDR1 SGHRS and CDR2 YFSETQ come from the germline V gene. The CDR3 loop spans 14 amino acids. J was trimmed by 7 bases and V by 3 bases; bases with no gene match: 2. The CDR3 sequence is CASSSGTSGNEQFF. DNA of the CDR3: TGCGCCAGCAGCTCCGGGACTAGCGGGAATGAGCAGTTCTTC.

The CDR3 spells CASRQGTKETQYF. The CDR3 DNA reads as TGTGCCAGCAGGCAGGGTACGAAAGAGACCCAGTACTTC. The chain has TRBV7-9 and TRBJ2-5; possibly TRBD1 for D (5 bases). The V and J ends lost 6 bases and 3 bases respectively, with 11 bases between them. CDR1 is SEHNR, CDR2 FQNEAQ, per germline (reference sequence). The CDR3 runs to 13 residues.